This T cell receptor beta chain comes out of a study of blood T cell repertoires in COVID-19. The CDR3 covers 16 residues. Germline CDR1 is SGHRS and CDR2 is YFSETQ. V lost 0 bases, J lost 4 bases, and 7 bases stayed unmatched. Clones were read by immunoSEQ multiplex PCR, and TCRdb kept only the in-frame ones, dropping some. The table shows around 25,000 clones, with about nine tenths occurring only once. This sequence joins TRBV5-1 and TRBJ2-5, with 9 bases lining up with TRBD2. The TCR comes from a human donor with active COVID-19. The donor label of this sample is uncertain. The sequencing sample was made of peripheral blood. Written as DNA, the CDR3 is TGCGCCAGCAGCTTGGAAGATAGCGGGGGCCCAGAGACCCAGTACTTC. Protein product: CASSLEDSGGPETQYF. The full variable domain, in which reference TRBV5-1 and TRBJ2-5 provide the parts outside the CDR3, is KAGVTQTPRYLIKTRGQQVTLSCSPISGHRSVSWYQQTPGQGLQFLFEYFSETQRNKGNFPGRFSGRQFSNSRSEMNVSTLELGDSALYLCASSLEDSGGPETQYFGPGTRLLVL.